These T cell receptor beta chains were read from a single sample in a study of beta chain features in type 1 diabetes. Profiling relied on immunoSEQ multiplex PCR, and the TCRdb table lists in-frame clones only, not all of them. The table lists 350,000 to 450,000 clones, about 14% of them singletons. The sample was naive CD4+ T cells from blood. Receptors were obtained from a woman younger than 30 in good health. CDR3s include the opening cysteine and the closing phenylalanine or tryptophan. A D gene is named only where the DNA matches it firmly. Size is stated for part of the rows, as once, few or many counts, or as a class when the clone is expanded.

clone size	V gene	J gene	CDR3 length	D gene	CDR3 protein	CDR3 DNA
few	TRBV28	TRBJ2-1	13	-	CASSFRAYNEQFF	TGTGCCAGCAGTTTTCGGGCCTACAATGAGCAGTTCTTC
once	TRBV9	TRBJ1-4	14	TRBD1	CASSVDREDEKLFF	TGTGCCAGCAGCGTGGACAGGGAGGATGAAAAACTGTTTTTT
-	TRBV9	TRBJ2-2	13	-	CASSPEGAGELFF	TGTGCCAGCAGCCCTGAGGGGGCCGGGGAGCTGTTTTTT
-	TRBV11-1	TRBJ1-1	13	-	CASSQQRNTEAFF	TGTGCCAGCAGCCAGCAGCGGAACACTGAAGCTTTCTTT
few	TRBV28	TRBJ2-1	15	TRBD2	CASSGAGEGYNEQFF	TGTGCCAGCAGTGGAGCGGGAGAGGGGTACAATGAGCAGTTCTTC
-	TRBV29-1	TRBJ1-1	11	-	CSVGGSREAFF	TGCAGCGTTGGAGGCTCCAGAGAAGCTTTCTTT
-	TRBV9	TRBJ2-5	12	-	CASSASQETQYF	TGTGCCAGCAGCGCCTCTCAAGAGACCCAGTACTTC
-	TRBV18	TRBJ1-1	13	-	CASSVDRSTEAFF	TGTGCCAGCTCCGTAGACAGGTCCACTGAAGCTTTCTTT
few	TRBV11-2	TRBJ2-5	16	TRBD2	CASSLGGLVNRETQYF	TGTGCCAGCAGCTTAGGGGGACTAGTTAATCGGGAGACCCAGTACTTC
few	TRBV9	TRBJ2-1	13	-	CASSVISINEQFF	TGTGCCAGCAGCGTAATCAGTATCAATGAGCAGTTCTTC
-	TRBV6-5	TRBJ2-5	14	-	CASKPGRGRETQYF	TGTGCCAGCAAACCGGGCAGGGGCCGAGAGACCCAGTACTTC
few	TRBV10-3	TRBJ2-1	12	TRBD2	CAVSGLNNEQFF	TGTGCCGTTAGCGGGTTGAACAATGAGCAGTTCTTC
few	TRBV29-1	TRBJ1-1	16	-	CSVGRVNRVANTEAFF	TGCAGCGTGGGTAGGGTCAACAGGGTGGCGAACACTGAAGCTTTCTTT
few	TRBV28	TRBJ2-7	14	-	CASSFVQGIYEQYF	TGTGCCAGCAGTTTTGTACAGGGCATCTACGAGCAGTACTTC
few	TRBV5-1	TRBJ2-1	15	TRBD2	CASSSSGSGFDEQFF	TGCGCCAGCAGTTCTAGCGGGAGTGGTTTCGATGAGCAGTTCTTC
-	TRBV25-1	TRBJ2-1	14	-	CASGEGVGVDEQFF	TGTGCCAGCGGCGAGGGGGTTGGTGTGGATGAGCAGTTCTTC
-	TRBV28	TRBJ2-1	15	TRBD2	CASSFPSSGRYEQFF	TGTGCCAGCAGTTTTCCGTCTAGCGGGAGGTATGAGCAGTTCTTC
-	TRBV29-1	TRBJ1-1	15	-	CSVVISTVMNTEAFF	TGCAGCGTGGTAATCTCGACAGTCATGAACACTGAAGCTTTCTTT
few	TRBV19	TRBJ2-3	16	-	CASSNKRKTSTDTQYF	TGTGCCAGTAGTAACAAGCGGAAGACTAGCACAGATACGCAGTATTTT
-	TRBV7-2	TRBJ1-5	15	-	CASSSRGLSNQPQHF	TGTGCCAGCAGCTCCAGGGGTCTGAGCAATCAGCCCCAGCATTTT
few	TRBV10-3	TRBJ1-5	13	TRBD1	CAISGTGDQPQHF	TGTGCCATCAGTGGGACAGGGGACCAGCCCCAGCATTTT
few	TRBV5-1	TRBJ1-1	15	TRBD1	CASSLAVSGGNSAFF	TGCGCCAGCAGCTTGGCGGTATCAGGGGGCAACTCAGCTTTCTTT
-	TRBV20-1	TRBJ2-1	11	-	CSASSRLGQFF	TGCAGTGCTAGCTCCAGACTTGGGCAGTTCTTC
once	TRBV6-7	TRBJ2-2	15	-	CASSYLAVRTGELFF	TGTGCCAGCAGTTACCTGGCGGTGAGGACCGGGGAGCTGTTTTTT
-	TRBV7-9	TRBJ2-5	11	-	CASGRGETQYF	TGTGCCAGCGGACGCGGGGAGACCCAGTACTTC
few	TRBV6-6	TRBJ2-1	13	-	CASSTGEAGEQFF	TGTGCCAGCAGTACTGGAGAGGCGGGTGAGCAGTTCTTC
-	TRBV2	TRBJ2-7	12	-	CASSVQGVEQYF	TGTGCCAGCAGTGTTCAGGGTGTGGAGCAGTACTTC
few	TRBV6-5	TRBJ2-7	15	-	CASSYSADISYEQYF	TGTGCCAGCAGTTACTCGGCGGATATCTCCTACGAGCAGTACTTC
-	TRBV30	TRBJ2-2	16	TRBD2	CAWRLAGSVNTGELFF	TGTGCCTGGAGACTAGCGGGGTCCGTGAACACCGGGGAGCTGTTTTTT
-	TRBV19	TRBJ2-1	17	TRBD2	CASSIRGVSGSYNEQFF	TGTGCCAGTAGTATAAGAGGGGTTAGCGGGTCCTACAATGAGCAGTTCTTC
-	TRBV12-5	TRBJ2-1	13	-	CASGLADVNEQFF	TGTGCTAGTGGGTTAGCGGACGTCAATGAGCAGTTCTTC
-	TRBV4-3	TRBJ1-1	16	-	CASSQGAHRPWTEAFF	TGCGCCAGCAGCCAAGGGGCGCATCGGCCGTGGACTGAAGCTTTCTTT
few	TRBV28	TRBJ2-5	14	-	CASSYPTGSQTQYF	TGTGCCAGCAGTTACCCTACAGGGTCCCAGACCCAGTACTTC
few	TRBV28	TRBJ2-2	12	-	CATGTSTGELFF	TGTGCCACCGGGACATCCACCGGGGAGCTGTTTTTT
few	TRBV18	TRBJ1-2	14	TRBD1	CASSPGQGRYGYTF	TGTGCCAGCTCACCCGGACAGGGCCGATATGGCTACACCTTC
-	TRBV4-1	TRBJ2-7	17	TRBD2	CASSLRILLAPTYEQYF	TGCGCCAGCAGCCTACGGATCCTACTAGCGCCGACCTACGAGCAGTACTTC
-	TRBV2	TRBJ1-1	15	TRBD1	CASSGHGTGGDVAFF	TGTGCCAGCAGTGGCCACGGGACAGGGGGCGACGTGGCTTTCTTT
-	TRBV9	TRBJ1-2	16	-	CASSVVPAGVTSGYTF	TGTGCCAGCAGCGTAGTACCTGCAGGGGTTACGAGTGGCTACACCTTC
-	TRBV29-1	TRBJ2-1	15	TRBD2	CSVGYGLAVYNEQFF	TGCAGCGTTGGCTATGGACTAGCGGTCTACAATGAGCAGTTCTTC
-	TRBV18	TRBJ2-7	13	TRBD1	CASSPVRGYEQYF	TGTGCCAGCTCACCAGTCAGGGGGTACGAGCAGTACTTC
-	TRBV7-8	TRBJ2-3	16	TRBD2	CASSQTSVLPQDTQYF	TGTGCCAGCAGTCAGACTAGCGTCCTTCCACAGGATACGCAGTATTTT
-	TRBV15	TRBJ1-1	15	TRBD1	CATSRAWGTEAEAFF	TGTGCCACCAGCAGAGCTTGGGGGACAGAGGCTGAAGCTTTCTTT
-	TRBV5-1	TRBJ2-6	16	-	CASWRDTSSGANVLTF	TGCGCCAGCTGGCGGGATACCAGCTCCGGGGCCAACGTCCTGACTTTC
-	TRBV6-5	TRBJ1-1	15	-	CASSYVTRGNTEAFF	TGTGCCAGCAGTTACGTCACACGAGGGAACACTGAAGCTTTCTTT